This note documents a single T cell receptor beta chain sequence. Using immunoSEQ multiplex PCR, the repertoire was profiled, and TCRdb retains in-frame clones only, with some absent. The repertoire holds under 250,000 clones, with around 90% as singletons. Deletions cut 5 bases from V and 2 bases from J, with 15 bases between. Germline V gene data show CDR1 as GTSNPN and CDR2 as SVGIG (reference sequence). The CDR3 extends over 14 amino acids. This sample stems from a study of blood T cell repertoires in COVID-19. Background on the study: From T cells, B-cell-depleted T cells, or PBMCs came the material, which was cDNA or gDNA.

The clonotype comes from a man aged 30 to 45 with COVID-19, enrolled during active disease. Sequencing input: peripheral blood. This rearrangement joins TRBV30 to TRBJ1-1, with a possible D match to TRBD1 (6 bases). CDR3 loop: CAWEITGSNTEAFF. The CDR3 coding sequence is TGTGCCTGGGAAATTACAGGGTCCAACACTGAAGCTTTCTTT.